The subject of this entry is one TCR beta chain. Its antigen is currently unknown. Primers included in the PCR were 60 Vbeta and 13 Jbeta primers. Only in-frame clones appear in the TCRdb table, and some are missing; sequencing was by immunoSEQ multiplex PCR. This listing includes approximately 45,000 clones. These data belong to a study of cytomegalovirus exposure and HLA in healthy donors. Germline-derived CDR1 and CDR2 are SGHAT and FQNNGV. J lost 1 base, V lost 3 bases, and 0 bases had no gene match. The CDR3 runs 15 residues. General observations from the study: Most subjects had HLA-A and HLA-B alleles reportedly predicted accurately by TCR beta sequences.

Sample: PBMCs. The J gene is TRBJ2-1, the V gene TRBV11-2; 10 positions match TRBD2. This TCR came from a woman aged 40 to 50 in good health and CMV-seronegative. CDR3 in amino acids: CASSFSGRSYNEQFF. In DNA form, the CDR3 reads TGTGCCAGCAGCTTTAGCGGGAGGTCCTACAATGAGCAGTTCTTC.